This is a list of T cell receptor beta chains from one sample in a study of PD-L1 blockade in urothelial cancer. Measured with immunoSEQ multiplex PCR; TCRdb has only the in-frame clones, and not every one. Among tens of thousands of clones listed, 90% were seen once. The sample here was PBMCs, taken around atezolizumab (anti-PD-L1) treatment. Receptor source: a man aged 55 to 70 with urothelial cancer. Both conserved end residues are part of each CDR3. The D gene is left open where the match is weak. The size field is filled for only some rows; it gives once, few, many or a size class.

TRBJ2-2 | . | . | TRBV9 | CASSVEQGGTGELFF | TGTGCCAGCAGCGTGGAACAGGGCGGCACCGGGGAGCTGTTTTTT
TRBJ2-3 | once | TRBD2 | TRBV29-1 | CSAVLADRFTDTQYF | TGCAGCGCCGTTCTAGCGGACCGATTCACAGATACGCAGTATTTT
TRBJ1-6 | . | TRBD1 | TRBV10-2 | CASSENWTGNYNSPLHF | TGCGCCAGCAGTGAGAATTGGACAGGCAACTATAATTCACCCCTCCACTTT
TRBJ2-3 | . | TRBD1 | TRBV10-3 | CAISTGGQGPDTQYF | TGTGCCATCTCAACCGGGGGACAGGGACCAGATACGCAGTATTTT
TRBJ1-3 | . | TRBD1 | TRBV4-2 | CASSQGDRVPGNTIYF | TGTGCCAGCAGCCAAGGAGACAGGGTACCTGGAAACACCATATATTTT
TRBJ2-3 | . | . | TRBV6-1 | CASSETTDTQYF | TGTGCCAGCAGTGAAACAACAGATACGCAGTATTTT
TRBJ1-4 | . | . | TRBV5-8 | CASSLGHGNEKLFF | TGTGCCAGCAGCCTGGGACATGGTAATGAAAAACTGTTTTTT
TRBJ2-1 | . | . | TRBV4-1 | CASSQGRIGGSSYNEQFF | TGCGCCAGCAGCCAAGGGAGGATCGGGGGTAGCTCCTACAATGAGCAGTTCTTC
TRBJ2-2 | . | TRBD2 | TRBV4-3 | CASSQEAGVYSGELFF | TGCGCCAGCAGCCAAGAGGCGGGAGTGTACAGCGGGGAGCTGTTTTTT
TRBJ2-1 | . | TRBD1 | TRBV12-5 | CASGLVLGTGPNEQFF | TGTGCTAGTGGTTTGGTACTTGGGACAGGGCCCAATGAGCAGTTCTTC
TRBJ2-5 | . | . | TRBV5-1 | CASSSWVGVQETQYF | TGCGCCAGCAGCTCCTGGGTAGGAGTACAAGAGACCCAGTACTTC
TRBJ2-7 | . | TRBD2 | TRBV19 | CASSLQRGYEQYF | TGTGCCAGTAGTCTCCAGCGGGGGTACGAGCAGTACTTC
TRBJ2-1 | . | TRBD1 | TRBV28 | CASSPPGQVGFF | TGTGCCAGCAGCCCCCCGGGACAGGTTGGGTTCTTC
TRBJ2-1 | . | TRBD1 | TRBV7-8 | CASSLLGTGGVDEQFF | TGTGCCAGCAGCTTATTGGGGACAGGGGGCGTGGATGAGCAGTTCTTC
TRBJ2-5 | . | TRBD2 | TRBV7-6 | CASSLGVTSGAGETQYF | TGTGCCAGCAGCTTAGGAGTGACTAGCGGAGCCGGAGAGACCCAGTACTTC
TRBJ2-3 | . | . | TRBV7-2 | CASSAQLGGTQYF | TGTGCCAGCAGCGCCCAGCTAGGGGGTACGCAGTATTTT
TRBJ2-7 | . | . | TRBV7-3 | CASSSGSGEQYF | TGTGCCAGCAGCTCAGGTTCGGGGGAGCAGTACTTC
TRBJ1-4 | . | . | TRBV5-4 | CASSREQGPNEKLFF | TGTGCCAGCAGCAGAGAACAGGGACCAAATGAAAAACTGTTTTTT
TRBJ1-2 | . | TRBD1 | TRBV4-3 | CASSQYRGENYGYTF | TGCGCCAGCAGCCAATACAGGGGAGAGAACTATGGCTACACCTTC
TRBJ2-7 | . | TRBD2 | TRBV5-1 | CASSLATGGRLEQYF | TGCGCCAGCAGCTTGGCCACGGGAGGTCGCCTCGAGCAGTACTTC
TRBJ2-5 | . | . | TRBV5-1 | CASSLGRAQYF | TGCGCCAGCAGCTTGGGTCGGGCCCAGTACTTC
TRBJ1-1 | . | TRBD1 | TRBV5-6 | CASSLGTANTEAFF | TGTGCCAGCAGCTTAGGGACAGCGAACACTGAAGCTTTCTTT
TRBJ1-2 | . | . | TRBV7-8 | CASSFVGGANYGYTF | TGTGCCAGCAGCTTCGTGGGGGGAGCTAACTATGGCTACACCTTC
TRBJ1-2 | once | TRBD1 | TRBV9 | CASSKGQGARGYTF | TGTGCCAGCAGCAAGGGACAGGGGGCGCGTGGCTACACCTTC
TRBJ1-1 | . | . | TRBV19 | CASSKPITSEAFF | TGTGCCAGTAGTAAGCCAATTACTTCTGAAGCTTTCTTT
TRBJ2-2 | . | . | TRBV5-6 | CASSLRPRNTGELFF | TGTGCCAGCAGCTTGCGTCCCAGGAACACCGGGGAGCTGTTTTTT
TRBJ2-7 | . | TRBD1 | TRBV11-2 | CASSTRDRGEQYF | TGTGCCAGCAGCACCCGGGACAGGGGCGAGCAGTACTTC
TRBJ2-5 | . | TRBD2 | TRBV5-4 | CASSAGSGGARETQYF | TGTGCCAGCAGCGCCGGGAGCGGGGGGGCTAGGGAGACCCAGTACTTC
TRBJ2-4 | . | . | TRBV19 | CASSAHVGGNIQYF | TGTGCCAGTAGTGCACATGTGGGGGGAAACATTCAGTACTTC
TRBJ1-4 | . | . | TRBV5-1 | CASSFSGTSEKLFF | TGCGCCAGCAGCTTTTCAGGGACTAGTGAAAAACTGTTTTTT
TRBJ2-7 | . | TRBD1 | TRBV11-2 | CASSVLPGQGAYEQYF | TGTGCCAGCAGCGTTCTCCCGGGACAGGGGGCCTACGAGCAGTACTTC
TRBJ2-7 | . | TRBD1 | TRBV10-3 | CAIREPAGTGSYEQYF | TGTGCCATCAGGGAACCCGCAGGGACAGGGTCCTACGAGCAGTACTTC
TRBJ1-2 | . | . | TRBV4-1 | CASSQGVADYGYTF | TGCGCCAGCAGCCAAGGGGTAGCAGACTATGGCTACACCTTC
TRBJ1-1 | . | . | TRBV11-3 | CASSLSGVNTEAFF | TGTGCCAGCAGTCTCTCAGGGGTGAACACTGAAGCTTTCTTT
TRBJ2-1 | . | . | TRBV12-2 | CASRMVAPEQFF | TGTGCAAGTCGCATGGTAGCACCTGAGCAGTTCTTC
TRBJ2-1 | . | TRBD2 | TRBV6-5 | CASRPGTSAYNEQFF | TGTGCCAGCAGGCCCGGGACTAGCGCATACAATGAGCAGTTCTTC
TRBJ2-5 | . | TRBD1 | TRBV5-4 | CASSSPGQPQETQYF | TGTGCCAGCAGCTCGCCGGGACAGCCCCAAGAGACCCAGTACTTC
TRBJ2-7 | . | . | TRBV18 | CASSPGTLTPYEQYF | TGTGCCAGCTCACCTGGGACACTTACTCCCTACGAGCAGTACTTC
TRBJ1-5 | . | . | TRBV7-2 | CASSSYSQYNQPQHF | TGTGCCAGCAGCTCTTATTCGCAGTACAATCAGCCCCAGCATTTT
TRBJ2-3 | once | TRBD2 | TRBV30 | CAWSGSARENSDTQYF | TGTGCCTGGAGCGGGTCTGCGCGGGAGAACTCAGATACGCAGTATTTT
TRBJ2-3 | . | . | TRBV29-1 | CSARGDLELPGSTDTQYF | TGCAGCGCCAGAGGGGACTTAGAGCTGCCCGGTAGCACAGATACGCAGTATTTT
TRBJ2-7 | . | . | TRBV15 | CATSRDPGTYEQYF | TGTGCCACCAGCAGAGATCCGGGAACCTACGAGCAGTACTTC
TRBJ1-2 | . | . | TRBV6-5 | CASSYDQGGNYGYTF | TGTGCCAGCAGTTACGACCAGGGAGGCAACTATGGCTACACCTTC
TRBJ2-7 | . | TRBD2 | TRBV5-1 | CASRPVPPRLAGEEQYF | TGCGCCAGCAGGCCCGTACCGCCCAGACTAGCGGGGGAGGAGCAGTACTTC
TRBJ2-7 | . | . | TRBV7-6 | CASSPGGEQYF | TGTGCCAGCAGCCCTGGGGGGGAGCAGTACTTC
TRBJ2-1 | . | TRBD2 | TRBV5-6 | CASAWYSGTSGRDNEQFF | TGTGCCAGCGCCTGGTATAGTGGGACTAGCGGGAGGGACAATGAGCAGTTCTTC
TRBJ2-5 | . | TRBD2 | TRBV30 | CAWSVFMAGGRETQYF | TGTGCCTGGAGTGTATTTATGGCGGGGGGGCGGGAGACCCAGTACTTC
TRBJ1-5 | . | TRBD1 | TRBV5-8 | CASSPARDRGYNQPQHF | TGTGCCAGCAGCCCCGCCCGGGACAGAGGGTACAATCAGCCCCAGCATTTT
TRBJ1-2 | once | . | TRBV30 | CAWSHLRGHYGYTF | TGTGCCTGGAGTCATCTCAGGGGACACTATGGCTACACCTTC